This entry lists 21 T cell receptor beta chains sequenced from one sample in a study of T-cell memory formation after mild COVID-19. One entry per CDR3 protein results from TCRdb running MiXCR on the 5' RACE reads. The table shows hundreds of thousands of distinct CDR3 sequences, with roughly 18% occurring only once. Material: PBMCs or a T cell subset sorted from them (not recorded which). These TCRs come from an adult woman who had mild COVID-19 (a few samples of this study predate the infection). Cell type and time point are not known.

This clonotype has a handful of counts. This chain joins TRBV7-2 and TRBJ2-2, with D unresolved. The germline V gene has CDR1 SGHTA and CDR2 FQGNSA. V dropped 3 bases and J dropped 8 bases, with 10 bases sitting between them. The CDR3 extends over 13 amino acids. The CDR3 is CASSFFEEGELFF. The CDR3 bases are TGTGCCAGCAGCTTCTTTGAGGAAGGGGAGCTGTTTTTT.

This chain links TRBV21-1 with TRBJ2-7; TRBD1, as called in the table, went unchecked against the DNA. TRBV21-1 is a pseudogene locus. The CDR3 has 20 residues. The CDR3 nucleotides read TGTGCCAGCAGCGGCCATCCGGGACCCACCATGAAGGGAGAGAAGAACGAGCAGTACTTC. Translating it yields CASSGHPGPTMKGEKNEQYF.

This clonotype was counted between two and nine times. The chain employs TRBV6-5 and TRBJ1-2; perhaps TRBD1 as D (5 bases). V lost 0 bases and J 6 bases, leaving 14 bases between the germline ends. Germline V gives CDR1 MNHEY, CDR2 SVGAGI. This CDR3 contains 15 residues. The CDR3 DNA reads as TGTGCCAGCAGTTACTCGCCTCCAGGGTGGGATGGCTACACCTTC. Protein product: CASSYSPPGWDGYTF.

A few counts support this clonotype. The chain's CDR3 is CAINPGLAAYNEQFF. Here the CDR3 DNA reads TGTGCCATCAATCCGGGACTAGCGGCTTACAATGAGCAGTTCTTC. The rearrangement uses TRBV10-3 and TRBJ2-1, with 11 bases fitting TRBD2. Germline CDR1 reads ENHRY; CDR2 reads SYGVKD. CDR3 length: 15 residues. V shed 7 bases and J 4 bases; nucleotides not matched to a gene: 6.

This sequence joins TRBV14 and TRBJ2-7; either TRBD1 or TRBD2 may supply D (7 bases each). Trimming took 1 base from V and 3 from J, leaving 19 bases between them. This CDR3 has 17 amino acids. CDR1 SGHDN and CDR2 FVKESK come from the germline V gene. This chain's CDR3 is CASSQGSGEGANYEQYF. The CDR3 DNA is TGTGCCAGCAGCCAAGGTTCCGGGGAGGGGGCCAACTACGAGCAGTACTTC.

The CDR3 DNA reads as TGTGCCAGCAGCATCCGACCGAGCTACGAGCAGTACTTC. Residues: CASSIRPSYEQYF. The J gene is TRBJ2-7, the V gene TRBV5-5; D call uncertain. This CDR3 spans 13 amino acids. Germline V gene data show CDR1 as SGHKS and CDR2 as YYEKEE (reference sequence). Deletions cut 4 bases from V and 3 bases from J, with 11 bases between.

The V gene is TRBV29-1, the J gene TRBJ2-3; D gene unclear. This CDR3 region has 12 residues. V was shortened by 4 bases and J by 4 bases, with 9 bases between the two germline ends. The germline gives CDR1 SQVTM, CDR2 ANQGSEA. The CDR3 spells CSVGSGADTQYF. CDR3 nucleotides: TGCAGCGTTGGGTCCGGCGCAGATACGCAGTATTTT.

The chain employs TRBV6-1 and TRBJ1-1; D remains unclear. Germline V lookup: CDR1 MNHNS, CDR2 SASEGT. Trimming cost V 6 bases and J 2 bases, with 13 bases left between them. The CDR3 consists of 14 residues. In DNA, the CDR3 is TGTGCCAGCAGGGGAGGTGCGGGAAACACTGAAGCTTTCTTT. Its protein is CASRGGAGNTEAFF.

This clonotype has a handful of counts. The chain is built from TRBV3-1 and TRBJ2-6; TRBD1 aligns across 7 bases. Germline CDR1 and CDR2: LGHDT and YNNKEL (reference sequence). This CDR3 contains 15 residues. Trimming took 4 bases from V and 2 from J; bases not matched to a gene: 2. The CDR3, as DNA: TGTGCCAGCAGCCGAACAGGGGCTGGGGCCAACGTCCTGACTTTC. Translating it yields CASSRTGAGANVLTF.

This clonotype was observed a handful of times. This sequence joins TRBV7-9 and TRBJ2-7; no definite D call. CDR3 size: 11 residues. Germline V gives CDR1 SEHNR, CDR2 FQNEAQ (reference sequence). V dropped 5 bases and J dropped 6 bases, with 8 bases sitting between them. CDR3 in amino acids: CASSENGEQYF. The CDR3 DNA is TGTGCCAGCAGCGAGAATGGCGAGCAGTACTTC.

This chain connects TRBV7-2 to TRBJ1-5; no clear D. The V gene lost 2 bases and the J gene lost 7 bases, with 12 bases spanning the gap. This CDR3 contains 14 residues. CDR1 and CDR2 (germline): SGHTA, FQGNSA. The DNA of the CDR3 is TGTGCCAGCAGCTTACGCGCAGGTGGGCAGCCCCAGCATTTT. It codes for CASSLRAGGQPQHF.

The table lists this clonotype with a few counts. The CDR3 reads CASKRGYTDTQYF. CDR3 nucleotide sequence: TGTGCCAGCAAGCGGGGGTACACAGATACGCAGTATTTT. V and J are TRBV3-1 and TRBJ2-3; 8 bases map to TRBD2. With 7 bases clipped from V and 2 bases from J, the junction kept 2 bases outside the gene matches. The CDR3 has 13 residues. Looked up from germline, CDR1 is LGHDT and CDR2 is YNNKEL (reference sequence).

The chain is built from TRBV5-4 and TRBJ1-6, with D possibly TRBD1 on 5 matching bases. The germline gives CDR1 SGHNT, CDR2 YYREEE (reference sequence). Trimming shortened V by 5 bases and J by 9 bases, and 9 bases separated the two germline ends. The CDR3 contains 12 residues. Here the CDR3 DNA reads TGTGCCAGCAGGAGGGGCGTTTCACCCCTCCACTTT. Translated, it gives CASRRGVSPLHF.

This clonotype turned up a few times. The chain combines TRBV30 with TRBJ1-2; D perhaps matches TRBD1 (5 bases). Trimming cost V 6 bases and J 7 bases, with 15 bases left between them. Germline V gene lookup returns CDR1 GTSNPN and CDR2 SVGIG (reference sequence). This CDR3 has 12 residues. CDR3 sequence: CACQGPGGGYTF. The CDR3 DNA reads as TGTGCCTGTCAGGGTCCGGGGGGTGGCTACACCTTC. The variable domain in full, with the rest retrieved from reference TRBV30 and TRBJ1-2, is SQTIHQWPATLVQPVGSPLSLECTVEGTSNPNLYWYRQAAGRGLQLLFYSVGIGQISSEVPQNLSASRPQDRQFILSSKKLLLSDSGFYLCACQGPGGGYTFGSGTRLTVV.

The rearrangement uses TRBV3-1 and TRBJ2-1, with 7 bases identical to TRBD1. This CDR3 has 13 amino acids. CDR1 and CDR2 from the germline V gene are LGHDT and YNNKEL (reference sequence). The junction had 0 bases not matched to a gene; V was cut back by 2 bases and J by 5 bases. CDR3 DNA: TGTGCCAGCAGCCAACAGGGGGACAATGAGCAGTTCTTC. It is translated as CASSQQGDNEQFF.

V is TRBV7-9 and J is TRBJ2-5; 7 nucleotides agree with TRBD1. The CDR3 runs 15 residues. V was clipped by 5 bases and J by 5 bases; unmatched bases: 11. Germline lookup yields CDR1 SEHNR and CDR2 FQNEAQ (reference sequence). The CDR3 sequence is CASSPRQGPLETQYF. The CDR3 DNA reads TGTGCCAGCAGCCCCAGACAGGGTCCCTTGGAGACCCAGTACTTC.

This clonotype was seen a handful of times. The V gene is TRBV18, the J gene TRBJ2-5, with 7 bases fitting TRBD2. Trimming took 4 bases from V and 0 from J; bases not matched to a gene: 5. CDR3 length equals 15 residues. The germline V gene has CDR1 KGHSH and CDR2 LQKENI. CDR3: CASSQLGTNQETQYF. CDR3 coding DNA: TGTGCCAGCTCACAACTTGGGACTAACCAAGAGACCCAGTACTTC.

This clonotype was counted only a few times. The CDR3 DNA reads as TGTGCCAGCAGCGCTGTTAGCGGGAGATCCTACGAGCAGTACTTC. It specifies CASSAVSGRSYEQYF. The chain couples TRBV6-2 or TRBV6-3 to TRBJ2-7; 9 nucleotides agree with TRBD2. The ends lost 6 bases at V and 1 base at J; junction bases unmatched: 7. The CDR3 is 15 residues long. Germline V gives CDR1 MNHEY, CDR2 SVGEGT.

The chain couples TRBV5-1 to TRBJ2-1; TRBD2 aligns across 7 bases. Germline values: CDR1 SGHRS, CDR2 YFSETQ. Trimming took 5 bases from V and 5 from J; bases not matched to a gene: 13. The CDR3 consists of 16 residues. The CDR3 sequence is CASSSVGTIPNNEQFF. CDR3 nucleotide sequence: TGCGCCAGCAGTAGCGTTGGGACTATTCCCAACAATGAGCAGTTCTTC.

In nucleotides, the CDR3 is TGTGCCAGCAGCGTCGGGACAGGGGACAATGAGCAGTTCTTC. This codes for CASSVGTGDNEQFF. The chain couples TRBV9 to TRBJ2-1; TRBD1 matches 10 bases. This CDR3 has 14 residues. V was pared by 2 bases and J by 5 bases, with 1 base of the junction left unmatched. The germline CDR1 and CDR2 sequences are SGDLS and YYNGEE.

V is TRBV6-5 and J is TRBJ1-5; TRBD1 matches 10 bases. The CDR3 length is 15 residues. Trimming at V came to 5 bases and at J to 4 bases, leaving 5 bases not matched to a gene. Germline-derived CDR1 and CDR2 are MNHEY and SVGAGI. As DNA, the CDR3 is TGTGCCAGCAGTCCTTCGGGACAGGGGAATCAGCCCCAGCATTTT. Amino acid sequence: CASSPSGQGNQPQHF.